This is a list of T cell receptor beta chains from one sample in a study of blood T cell repertoires in COVID-19. Using immunoSEQ multiplex PCR, the repertoire was profiled, and TCRdb retains in-frame clones only, with some absent. The sample lists some 170,000 clones; roughly 80% were seen once. Sequencing was performed on peripheral blood. The receptors originated from a woman at least 80 years old with acute or convalescent COVID-19. CDR3s include the opening cysteine and the closing phenylalanine or tryptophan. The D gene is left open where the match is weak. Clone sizes are given selectively: once, few, many, or a class where the clone is expanded.

TRBD1	TRBV6-5	-	TRBJ1-6	CASSYGTGSPLHF	TGTGCCAGCAGTTACGGGACAGGGTCACCCCTCCACTTT
TRBD1	TRBV6-5	many	TRBJ1-1	CASRLGTGGTEAFF	TGTGCCAGCCGTTTAGGGACAGGGGGCACTGAAGCTTTCTTT
TRBD1	TRBV18	-	TRBJ1-6	CASSPGQGMGSPLHF	TGTGCCAGCTCACCCGGACAGGGAATGGGTTCACCCCTCCACTTT
-	TRBV4-1	-	TRBJ1-1	CASSPQADRTAFF	TGCGCCAGCAGCCCCCAGGCGGACAGAACAGCTTTCTTT
-	TRBV5-1	-	TRBJ1-1	CASRVTGVNTEAFF	TGCGCCAGCAGGGTTACGGGGGTGAACACTGAAGCTTTCTTT
TRBD1	TRBV7-2	-	TRBJ2-1	CASSSWDRNLGNEQFF	TGTGCCAGCAGCAGCTGGGACAGAAATTTGGGCAATGAGCAGTTCTTC
TRBD1	TRBV2	-	TRBJ1-1	CASLADRVNTEAFF	TGTGCCAGTCTCGCCGACAGGGTCAACACTGAAGCTTTCTTT
-	TRBV6-5	-	TRBJ1-2	CASRSGTLTGGYTF	TGTGCCAGCAGGTCCGGGACTCTCACCGGTGGCTACACCTTC
TRBD1	TRBV27	-	TRBJ2-7	CASSLEGTVTYEQYF	TGTGCCAGCAGTTTGGAAGGGACAGTAACCTACGAGCAGTACTTC
-	TRBV18	once	TRBJ2-7	CASSALRGEQYF	TGTGCCAGTTCCGCTCTCCGGGGGGAGCAGTACTTC
TRBD1	TRBV4-2	-	TRBJ1-2	CASSPLSGTVFNYGYTF	TGTGCCAGCAGCCCGCTTTCCGGGACAGTCTTTAACTATGGCTACACCTTC
TRBD2	TRBV29-1	-	TRBJ2-3	CSVKAGDYYGSTDTQYF	TGCAGCGTTAAGGCTGGGGACTACTATGGGAGCACAGATACGCAGTATTTT
-	TRBV29-1	few	TRBJ1-2	CSSSNPTGTGANYGYTF	TGCAGCTCCAGTAACCCCACCGGCACAGGCGCTAACTATGGCTACACCTTC
TRBD1	TRBV5-1	-	TRBJ1-2	CASSTMGQSYGYTF	TGCGCCAGCAGCACTATGGGACAGTCCTATGGCTACACCTTC
TRBD1	TRBV27	-	TRBJ1-2	CASSLSPGQGSLEGYTF	TGTGCCAGCAGTTTAAGTCCGGGACAGGGGTCTTTGGAAGGCTACACCTTC
-	TRBV24-1	-	TRBJ2-2	CATSAKLTGELFF	TGTGCCACCAGCGCGAAACTCACCGGGGAGCTGTTTTTT
TRBD1	TRBV7-9	-	TRBJ2-2	CASGGQGVYTGELFF	TGTGCCAGCGGGGGACAGGGGGTTTACACCGGGGAGCTGTTTTTT
-	TRBV23-1	-	TRBJ1-1	CASSQSWARANTEAFF	TGCGCCAGCAGTCAATCGTGGGCCAGAGCGAACACTGAAGCTTTCTTT
-	TRBV7-2	-	TRBJ1-2	CASSLALSGYTF	TGTGCCAGCAGCTTAGCCTTGAGCGGCTACACCTTC
TRBD1	TRBV10-1	-	TRBJ2-3	CASSLGTGGGDTQYF	TGCGCCAGCAGCCTCGGGACAGGGGGCGGAGATACGCAGTATTTT
TRBD1	TRBV11-2	few	TRBJ2-1	CASRGRTTGGEVEQFF	TGTGCCAGCAGGGGCCGAACGACAGGGGGGGAGGTTGAGCAGTTCTTC
-	TRBV5-6	-	TRBJ2-7	CASSSTFYEQYF	TGTGCCAGCAGCTCCACATTCTACGAGCAGTACTTC
TRBD1	TRBV29-1	-	TRBJ1-3	CSVERSGTGASGNTIYF	TGCAGCGTTGAACGCTCCGGGACAGGGGCCTCTGGAAACACCATATATTTT
TRBD1	TRBV7-2	-	TRBJ2-7	CASSLVRTGYEQYF	TGTGCCAGCAGCTTAGTTAGGACAGGGTACGAGCAGTACTTC
-	TRBV7-9	-	TRBJ2-5	CASSTGSQETQYF	TGTGCCAGCAGTACCGGGAGCCAAGAGACCCAGTACTTC
TRBD1	TRBV28	-	TRBJ2-5	CASSPGTGRPAKETQYF	TGTGCCAGCAGTCCGGGGACAGGGCGCCCCGCCAAAGAGACCCAGTACTTC
-	TRBV7-2	-	TRBJ2-5	CASSPLGTLGTQYF	TGTGCCAGCAGCCCCCTCGGCACTCTAGGGACCCAGTACTTC
TRBD2	TRBV13	-	TRBJ2-1	CATGGLTGTRSYEQFF	TGTGCCACTGGGGGCCTCACCGGGACTAGGTCCTATGAGCAGTTCTTC
-	TRBV18	-	TRBJ1-5	CASSPLPRRETTQPQHF	TGTGCCAGCTCACCCCTTCCCAGGAGGGAGACAACCCAGCCCCAGCATTTT
-	TRBV5-5	once	TRBJ2-7	CASSLGATGYSYEQYF	TGTGCCAGCAGCTTGGGGGCCACAGGGTACTCCTACGAGCAGTACTTC
-	TRBV30	-	TRBJ1-2	CAWSSGGVNYGYTF	TGTGCCTGGAGTTCCGGGGGGGTTAACTATGGCTACACCTTC
TRBD2	TRBV27	few	TRBJ2-2	CASSMVAGATTGELFF	TGTGCCAGCAGTATGGTAGCGGGGGCAACCACCGGGGAGCTGTTTTTT
TRBD2	TRBV6-5	-	TRBJ2-7	CASRSSLRESYEQYF	TGTGCCAGCAGGAGCTCCTTGCGGGAGAGCTACGAGCAGTACTTC
TRBD2	TRBV28	-	TRBJ2-7	CASSLRGVGYEQYF	TGTGCCAGCAGTTTACGGGGGGTTGGGTACGAGCAGTACTTC
-	TRBV5-4	-	TRBJ2-7	CASSLDYGAFYEQYF	TGTGCCAGCAGCTTGGATTATGGGGCGTTCTACGAGCAGTACTTC
TRBD2	TRBV3-1/TRBV3-2	-	TRBJ2-7	CASSQSIGLAGSYEQYF	TGTGCCAGCAGCCAATCGATAGGACTAGCGGGTTCCTACGAGCAGTACTTC
-	TRBV2	-	TRBJ1-6	CASSVQYNSPLHF	TGTGCCAGCAGTGTTCAATATAATTCACCCCTCCACTTT
TRBD2	TRBV28	once	TRBJ2-1	CASSSTAGVGTNEQFF	TGTGCCAGCAGTTCAACAGCGGGAGTGGGGACAAATGAGCAGTTCTTC
-	TRBV11-2	-	TRBJ1-1	CASSFFGGTSTEAFF	TGTGCCAGCAGCTTCTTTGGAGGGACGAGCACTGAAGCTTTCTTT
TRBD1	TRBV5-4	-	TRBJ1-2	CASSFPGTGGARYTF	TGTGCCAGCAGCTTCCCGGGGACAGGGGGCGCACGCTACACCTTC
TRBD2	TRBV9	-	TRBJ2-2	CASSVGGREGPGELFF	TGTGCCAGCAGCGTCGGGGGGCGGGAGGGCCCCGGGGAGCTGTTTTTT
TRBD1	TRBV4-1	-	TRBJ2-5	CASSIDREETQYF	TGCGCCAGCAGCATCGACAGGGAAGAGACCCAGTACTTC
-	TRBV3-1/TRBV3-2	many	TRBJ1-5	CASSQLHSNQPQHF	TGTGCCAGCAGCCAATTACATAGCAATCAGCCCCAGCATTTT
TRBD1	TRBV7-8	-	TRBJ1-5	CASSRLTGALGQPQHF	TGTGCCAGCAGCCGACTCACAGGGGCGTTAGGGCAGCCCCAGCATTTT
TRBD1	TRBV28	-	TRBJ2-7	CASSPPRQGYEQYF	TGTGCCAGCAGTCCACCCCGACAGGGCTACGAGCAGTACTTC
TRBD2	TRBV7-3	-	TRBJ2-7	CASSEGLVSYEQYF	TGTGCCAGCAGCGAGGGACTAGTCTCCTACGAGCAGTACTTC
TRBD1	TRBV5-1	once	TRBJ1-5	CASSWGQENQPQHF	TGCGCCAGCAGCTGGGGACAGGAAAATCAGCCCCAGCATTTT
-	TRBV5-1	-	TRBJ1-3	CASSLLGGTGNTIYF	TGCGCCAGCAGCTTGTTGGGGGGAACTGGAAACACCATATATTTT
-	TRBV28	-	TRBJ2-3	CASRFKRQRGTDTQYF	TGTGCCAGCCGATTTAAGCGGCAGCGAGGCACAGATACGCAGTATTTT
TRBD2	TRBV11-2	-	TRBJ2-7	CASSLLTRNRLAGGEQYF	TGTGCCAGCAGCTTACTTACCCGTAATAGACTAGCGGGGGGAGAGCAGTACTTC
-	TRBV7-9	-	TRBJ2-1	CASSLRAAGSYNEQFF	TGTGCCAGCAGCTTAAGGGCCGCGGGATCCTACAATGAGCAGTTCTTC
-	TRBV27	-	TRBJ2-3	CASSSQIYQDLTNTQYF	TGTGCCAGCAGTTCCCAAATTTACCAGGACTTAACAAATACGCAGTATTTT
TRBD2	TRBV11-3	few	TRBJ2-3	CASSAQRGDIEASTDTQYF	TGTGCCAGCAGCGCCCAGCGGGGGGACATAGAAGCTAGCACAGATACGCAGTATTTT
TRBD2	TRBV3-1/TRBV3-2	-	TRBJ2-2	CASSKTGTSGGELFF	TGTGCCAGCAGCAAAACCGGGACTAGTGGCGGGGAGCTGTTTTTT
TRBD1	TRBV25-1	-	TRBJ1-4	CASSPLSGQGKKLFF	TGTGCCAGCAGCCCGCTCTCGGGACAGGGGAAAAAACTGTTTTTT